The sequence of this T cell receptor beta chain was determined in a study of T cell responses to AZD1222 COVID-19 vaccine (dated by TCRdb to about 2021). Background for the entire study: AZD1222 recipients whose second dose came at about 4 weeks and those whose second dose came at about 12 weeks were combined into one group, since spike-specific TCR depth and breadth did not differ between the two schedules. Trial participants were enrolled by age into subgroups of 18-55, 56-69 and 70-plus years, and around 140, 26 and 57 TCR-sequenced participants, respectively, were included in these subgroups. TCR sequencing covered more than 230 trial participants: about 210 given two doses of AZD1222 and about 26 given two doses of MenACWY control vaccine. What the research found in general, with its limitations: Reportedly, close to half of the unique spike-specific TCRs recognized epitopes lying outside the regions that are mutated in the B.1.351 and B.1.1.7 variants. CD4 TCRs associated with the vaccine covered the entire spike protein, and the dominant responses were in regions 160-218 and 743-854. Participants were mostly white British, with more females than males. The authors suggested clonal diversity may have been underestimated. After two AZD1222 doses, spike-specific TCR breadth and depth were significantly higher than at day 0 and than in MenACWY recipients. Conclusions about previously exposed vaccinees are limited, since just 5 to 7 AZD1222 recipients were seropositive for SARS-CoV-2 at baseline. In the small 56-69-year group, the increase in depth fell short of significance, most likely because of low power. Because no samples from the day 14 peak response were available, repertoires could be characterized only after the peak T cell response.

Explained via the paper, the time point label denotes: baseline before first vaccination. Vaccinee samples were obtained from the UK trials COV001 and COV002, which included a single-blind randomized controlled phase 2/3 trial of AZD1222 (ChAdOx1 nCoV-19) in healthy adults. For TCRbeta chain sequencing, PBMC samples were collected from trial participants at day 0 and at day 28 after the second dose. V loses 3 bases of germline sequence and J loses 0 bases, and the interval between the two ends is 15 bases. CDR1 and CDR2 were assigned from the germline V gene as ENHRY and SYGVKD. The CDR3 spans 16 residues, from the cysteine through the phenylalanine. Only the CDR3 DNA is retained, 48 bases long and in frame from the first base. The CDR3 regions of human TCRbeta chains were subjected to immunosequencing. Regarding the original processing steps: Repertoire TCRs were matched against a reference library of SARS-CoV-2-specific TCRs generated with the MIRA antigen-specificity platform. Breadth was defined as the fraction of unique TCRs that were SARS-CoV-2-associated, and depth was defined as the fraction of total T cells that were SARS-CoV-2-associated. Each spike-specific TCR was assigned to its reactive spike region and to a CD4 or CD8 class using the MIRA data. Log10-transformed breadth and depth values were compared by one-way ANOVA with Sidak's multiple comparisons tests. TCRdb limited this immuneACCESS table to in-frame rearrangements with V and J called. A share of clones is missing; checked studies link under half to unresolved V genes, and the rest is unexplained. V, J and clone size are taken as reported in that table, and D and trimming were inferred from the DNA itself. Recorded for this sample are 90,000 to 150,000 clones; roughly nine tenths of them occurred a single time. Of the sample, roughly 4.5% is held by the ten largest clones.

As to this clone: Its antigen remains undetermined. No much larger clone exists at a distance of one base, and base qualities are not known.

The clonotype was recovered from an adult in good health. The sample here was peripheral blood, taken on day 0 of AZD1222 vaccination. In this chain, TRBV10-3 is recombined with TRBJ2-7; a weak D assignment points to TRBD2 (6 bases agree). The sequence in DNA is TGTGCCATCAGTGATTTCGCCGGGACTTCCTCCTACGAGCAGTACTTC. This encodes CAISDFAGTSSYEQYF.